This passage covers 11 T cell receptor beta chains from one sample sequenced in a study of technical replicates of blood from several donors. Produced via immunoSEQ multiplex PCR; TCRdb's table is partial and in-frame only. The data hold 50,000 to 70,000 clones, with about 95% observed a single time. Source material: PBMCs. The receptors here all came from a human donor in good health. Some clones in this sample may be carry-over from other donors' samples.

The rearrangement uses TRBV2 and TRBJ2-1; TRBD2 is a possible D gene (6 bases). Trimming took 3 bases from V and 5 from J, leaving 11 bases between them. CDR3 length equals 14 residues. The V gene's germline CDR1 is SNHLY and CDR2 FYNNEI. This CDR3 is CASSEREANNEQFF. In DNA form, the CDR3 reads TGTGCCAGCAGTGAGAGGGAGGCAAACAATGAGCAGTTCTTC. Full variable domain (rest looked up from reference TRBV2 and TRBJ2-1): EPEVTQTPSHQVTQMGQEVILRCVPISNHLYFYWYRQILGQKVEFLVSFYNNEISEKSEIFDDQFSVERPDGSNFTLKIRSTKLEDSAMYFCASSEREANNEQFFGPGTRLTVL.

The genes are TRBV5-6 and TRBJ2-7; D call uncertain. This CDR3 contains 15 residues. The germline CDR1 and CDR2 sequences are SGHDT and YYEEEE. Between the trimmed V and J ends, which lost 0 bases and 7 bases, there was a span of 17 bases. CDR3 amino acids: CASSLAALPSREQYF. The CDR3 DNA reads TGTGCCAGCAGCTTGGCCGCCCTTCCGAGCCGTGAGCAGTACTTC.

The genes are TRBV4-1 and TRBJ2-2, with 9 bases fitting TRBD2. Germline CDR1 is MGHRA and CDR2 is YSYEKL. J gave up 5 bases and V 4 bases, and 8 bases lay outside the gene matches. CDR3 length: 16 residues. CDR3 region: CASSREGAGGTGELFF. The CDR3 bases are TGCGCCAGCAGCCGCGAAGGTGCGGGGGGGACCGGGGAGCTGTTTTTT.

The chain combines TRBV7-9 with TRBJ2-7; 7 nucleotides match TRBD2. Germline V gives CDR1 SEHNR, CDR2 FQNEAQ (reference sequence). The CDR3 loop spans 16 amino acids. V shed 1 base, J shed 4 bases, and the junction held 10 bases outside the gene matches. CDR3 sequence (DNA): TGTGCCAGCAGCTTAGGGGGCGGGAGCGTGGGGTACGAGCAGTACTTC. It translates to CASSLGGGSVGYEQYF.

This chain joins TRBV7-2 and TRBJ2-5; 9 bases align to TRBD2. Unmatched junction bases numbered 0, after V lost 0 bases and J lost 4 bases. This CDR3 region has 14 residues. Germline assignment: CDR1 SGHTA and CDR2 FQGNSA. This chain's CDR3 is CASSLALAGETQYF. Here the CDR3 DNA reads TGTGCCAGCAGCTTAGCACTAGCGGGAGAGACCCAGTACTTC.

The CDR3 coding sequence is TGTGCTAGTGGTTTTGGGACTAGCTTAGTCAATGAGCAGTTCTTC. This translates into CASGFGTSLVNEQFF. This chain links TRBV12-5 with TRBJ2-1; 9 bases match TRBD2. Germline loops: CDR1 LGHNT, CDR2 FRNRAP. The V and J ends lost 3 bases and 6 bases, in that order; junction bases with no gene match: 6. The length of the CDR3 is 15 residues.

The chain couples TRBV15 to TRBJ2-5; D ambiguous. Judging by the DNA end, TRBJ2-7 fits better; the J call may be wrong. The CDR3 loop spans 13 amino acids. CDR1 and CDR2 from the germline V gene are LNHNV and YYDKDF (reference sequence). The CDR3 is CATSRDTSYEQYF. DNA of the CDR3: TGTGCCACCAGCAGAGACACCTCCTACGAGCAGTACTTC.

The rearrangement joins TRBV7-8 to TRBJ1-5; D is uncertain. The V gene's germline CDR1 is SGHVS and CDR2 FQNEAQ. V was shortened by 1 base and J by 0 bases, with 16 bases between the two germline ends. The CDR3 has 18 residues. The CDR3 nucleotides read TGTGCCAGCAGCTTAGATGATTGGATAACAGTTAGCAATCAGCCCCAGCATTTT. It specifies CASSLDDWITVSNQPQHF.

The chain links TRBV7-9 to TRBJ2-6; no clear D gene. V shed 5 bases and J shed 0 bases, with 14 bases lying between them. CDR1 is SEHNR, CDR2 FQNEAQ, per germline (reference sequence). This CDR3 spans 17 amino acids. The DNA of the CDR3 is TGTGCCAGCAGCCCTCAAAACTTGTTCTCTGGGGCCAACGTCCTGACTTTC. Translated, it gives CASSPQNLFSGANVLTF.

The chain combines TRBV4-2 with TRBJ2-5; D is undetermined. Trimming left V 0 bases short and J 5 bases short, with 13 bases between. CDR3 size: 15 residues. From germline, CDR1 is LGHNA and CDR2 YNFKEQ. This CDR3 is CASSQDPRSMETQYF. The CDR3 region has the DNA TGTGCCAGCAGCCAAGATCCTAGGAGTATGGAGACCCAGTACTTC.

The chain recombines TRBV27 with TRBJ2-2, with D unclear. V lost 0 bases and J lost 3, with 8 bases in between. The CDR3 length is 15 residues. CDR1 and CDR2 (germline): MNHEY, SMNVEV (reference sequence). This CDR3 is CASSLSVSDTGELFF. CDR3 DNA: TGTGCCAGCAGTTTATCTGTCTCGGACACCGGGGAGCTGTTTTTT.